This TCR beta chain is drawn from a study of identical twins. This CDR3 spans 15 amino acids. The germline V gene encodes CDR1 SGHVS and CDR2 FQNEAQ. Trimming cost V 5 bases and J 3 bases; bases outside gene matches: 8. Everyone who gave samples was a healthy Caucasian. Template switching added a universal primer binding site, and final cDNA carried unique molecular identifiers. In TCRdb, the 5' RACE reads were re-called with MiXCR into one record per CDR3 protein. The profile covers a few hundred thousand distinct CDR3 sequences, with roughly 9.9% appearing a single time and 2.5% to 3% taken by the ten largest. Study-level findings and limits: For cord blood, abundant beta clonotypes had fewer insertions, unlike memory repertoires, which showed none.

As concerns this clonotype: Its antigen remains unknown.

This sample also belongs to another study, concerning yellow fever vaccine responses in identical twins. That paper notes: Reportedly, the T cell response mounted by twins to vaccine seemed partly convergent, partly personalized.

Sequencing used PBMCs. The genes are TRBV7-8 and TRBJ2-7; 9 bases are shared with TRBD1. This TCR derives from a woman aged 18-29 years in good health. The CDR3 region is CASSNRDRADYEQYF. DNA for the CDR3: TGTGCCAGCAGCAACCGGGACAGGGCTGACTACGAGCAGTACTTC.